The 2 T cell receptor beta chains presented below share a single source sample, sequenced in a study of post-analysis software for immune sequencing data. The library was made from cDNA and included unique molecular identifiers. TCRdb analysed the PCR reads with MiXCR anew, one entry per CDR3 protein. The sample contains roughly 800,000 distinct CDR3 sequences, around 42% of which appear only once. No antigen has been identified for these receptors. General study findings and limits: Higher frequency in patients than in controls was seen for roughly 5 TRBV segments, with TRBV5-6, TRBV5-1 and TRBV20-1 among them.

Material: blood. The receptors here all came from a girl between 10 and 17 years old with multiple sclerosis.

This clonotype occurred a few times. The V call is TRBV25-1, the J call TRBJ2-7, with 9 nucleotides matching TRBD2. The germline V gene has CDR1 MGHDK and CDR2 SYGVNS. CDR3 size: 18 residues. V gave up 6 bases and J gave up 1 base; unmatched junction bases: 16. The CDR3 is CASRGASGNPFGSYEQYF. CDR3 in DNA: TGTGCCAGCAGGGGGGCTAGCGGGAACCCCTTTGGGTCCTACGAGCAGTACTTC.

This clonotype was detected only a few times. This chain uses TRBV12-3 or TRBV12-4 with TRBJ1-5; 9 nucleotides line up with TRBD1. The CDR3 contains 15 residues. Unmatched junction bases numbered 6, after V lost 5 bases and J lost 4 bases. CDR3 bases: TGTGCCAGCAGTATCACAGGGGGCCCTAATCAGCCCCAGCATTTT. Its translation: CASSITGGPNQPQHF.